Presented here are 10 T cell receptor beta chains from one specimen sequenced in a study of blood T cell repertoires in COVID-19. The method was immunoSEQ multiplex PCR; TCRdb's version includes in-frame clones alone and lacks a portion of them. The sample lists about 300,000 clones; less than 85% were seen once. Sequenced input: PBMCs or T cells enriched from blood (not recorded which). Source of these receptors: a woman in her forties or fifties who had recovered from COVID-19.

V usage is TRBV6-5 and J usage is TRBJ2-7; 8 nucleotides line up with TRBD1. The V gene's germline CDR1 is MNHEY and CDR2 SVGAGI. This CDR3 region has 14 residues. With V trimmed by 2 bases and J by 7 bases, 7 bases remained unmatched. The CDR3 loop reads CASSYTGQAREQYF. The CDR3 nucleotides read TGTGCCAGCAGTTACACGGGACAGGCACGAGAGCAGTACTTC.

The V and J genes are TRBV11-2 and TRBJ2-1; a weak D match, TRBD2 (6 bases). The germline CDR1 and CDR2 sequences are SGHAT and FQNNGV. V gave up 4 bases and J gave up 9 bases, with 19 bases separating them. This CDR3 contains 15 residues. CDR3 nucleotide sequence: TGTGCCAGCAGCTCCAGGCGGGGCGTGTGGGGTGAGCAGTTCTTC. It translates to CASSSRRGVWGEQFF.

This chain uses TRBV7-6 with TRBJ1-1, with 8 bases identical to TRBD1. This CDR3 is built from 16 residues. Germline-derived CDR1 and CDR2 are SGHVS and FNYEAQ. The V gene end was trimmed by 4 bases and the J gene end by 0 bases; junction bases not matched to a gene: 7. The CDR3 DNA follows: TGTGCCAGCAGCTCCCGACAGGGGAGCATGAACACTGAAGCTTTCTTT. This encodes CASSSRQGSMNTEAFF.

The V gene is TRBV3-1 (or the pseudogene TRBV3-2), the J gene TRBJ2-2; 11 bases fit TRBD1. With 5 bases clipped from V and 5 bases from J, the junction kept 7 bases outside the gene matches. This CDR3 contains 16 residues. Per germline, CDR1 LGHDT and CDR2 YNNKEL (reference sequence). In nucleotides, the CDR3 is TGTGCCAGCAGCTCACCGGGACAGGGGGTAACCGGGGAGCTGTTTTTT. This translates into CASSSPGQGVTGELFF.

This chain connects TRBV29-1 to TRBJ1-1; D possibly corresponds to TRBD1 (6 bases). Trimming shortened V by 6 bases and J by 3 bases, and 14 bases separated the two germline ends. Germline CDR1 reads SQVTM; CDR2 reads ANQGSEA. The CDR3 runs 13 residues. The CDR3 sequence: CSVARGRDTEAFF. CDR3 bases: TGCAGCGTGGCCAGGGGCAGGGACACTGAAGCTTTCTTT.

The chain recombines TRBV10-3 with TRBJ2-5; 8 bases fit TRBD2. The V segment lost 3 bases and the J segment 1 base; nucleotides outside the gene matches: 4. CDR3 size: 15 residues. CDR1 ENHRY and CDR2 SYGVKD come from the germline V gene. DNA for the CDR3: TGTGCCATCAGTGAAGCGGGGGACCTCCAAGAGACCCAGTACTTC. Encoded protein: CAISEAGDLQETQYF.

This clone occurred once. CDR3 sequence (DNA): TGTGCCAGCAGTTTGGCAGGTCCAGGAAAACTGTTTTTT. This codes for CASSLAGPGKLFF. This chain uses TRBV12-3 or TRBV12-4 with TRBJ1-4, with no clear D. The CDR3 loop spans 13 amino acids. Trimming pared 3 bases from V and 10 bases from J, leaving 12 bases between.

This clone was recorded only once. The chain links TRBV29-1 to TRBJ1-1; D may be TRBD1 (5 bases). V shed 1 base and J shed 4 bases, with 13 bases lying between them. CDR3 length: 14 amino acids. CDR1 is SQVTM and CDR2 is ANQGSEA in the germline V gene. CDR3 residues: CSVEVPPGSTEAFF. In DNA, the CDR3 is TGCAGCGTTGAAGTCCCCCCAGGGTCCACTGAAGCTTTCTTT.

As DNA, the CDR3 is TGTGCCACCAGCACCCCACAGAGAAGCTCTGGAAACACCATATATTTT. Translated, it gives CATSTPQRSSGNTIYF. The rearrangement links TRBV15 to TRBJ1-3, with D unclear. V was cut by 4 bases and J by 0 bases, with 13 bases left in between. CDR1 and CDR2 from the germline V gene are LNHNV and YYDKDF (reference sequence). There are 16 residues in the CDR3.

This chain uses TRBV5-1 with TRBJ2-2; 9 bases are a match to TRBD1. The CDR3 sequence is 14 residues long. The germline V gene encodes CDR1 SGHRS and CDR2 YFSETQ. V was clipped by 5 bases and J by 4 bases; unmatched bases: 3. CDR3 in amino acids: CASRGQGLTGELFF. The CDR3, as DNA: TGCGCCAGCAGGGGACAGGGTCTCACCGGGGAGCTGTTTTTT.